This T cell receptor beta chain was sequenced for a study of T-cell memory formation after mild COVID-19. Study-level points and caveats: Day 15 to 85 contractors were CD4/CD8 balanced; later expanders leaned CD4+.

The germline gives CDR1 LGHDT, CDR2 YNNKEL (reference sequence). The V gene lost 4 bases and the J gene lost 1 base, with 18 bases spanning the gap. There are 17 residues in the CDR3. TCRdb re-derived calls from the 5' RACE reads in MiXCR, one entry per CDR3 protein. The sample contains about 82,000 distinct CDR3 sequences, roughly 12% of which appear only once. About this clonotype: Its antigen remains unknown.

This receptor was taken from a man between 18 and 35 years old who had mild COVID-19 (a few samples of this study predate the infection). Cell type and time point are not known. The specimen sequenced was PBMCs or a T cell subset sorted from them (not recorded which). This sequence joins TRBV3-1 and TRBJ2-3, with a possible D match to TRBD2 (6 bases). The CDR3 coding sequence is TGTGCCAGCAGCCCCACCGGGGGTCCCGAACGCACAGATACGCAGTATTTT. Its translation is CASSPTGGPERTDTQYF.